The present entry profiles one T cell receptor (beta chain) with its context. As yet, its antigen is unknown. This sample was included in a study of graft-versus-host responses after intestinal transplantation. Study background: Each of the recipients got a multivisceral, liver-intestinal, or isolated intestinal transplant. Following induction with anti-thymocyte globulin, all recipients were given tacrolimus and steroids for about three years.

This CDR3 spans 10 amino acids. Germline values: CDR1 DFQATT, CDR2 SNEGSKA (reference sequence). Trimming took off 4 bases at V and 8 bases at J, with 6 bases between the two ends. Study results and caveats: Peak circulating GvH clone levels tracked with early post-transplant HvG declines.

Clones were read by immunoSEQ multiplex PCR, and TCRdb kept only the in-frame ones, dropping some. The data hold 65,000 to 90,000 clones, with about 91% observed a single time. This TCR came from a human donor who was the organ donor for an intestinal transplant. The chain recombines TRBV20-1 with TRBJ2-1; D is possibly TRBD2 (5 bases). Sequencing used unstimulated CD8+ T cells sorted from spleen or lymph node cells, obtained before transplant. In DNA form, the CDR3 reads TGCAGTGCTAAGGAGGATGAGCAGTTCTTC. It translates to CSAKEDEQFF.